The 11 T cell receptor beta chains presented below share a single source sample, sequenced in a study of response to subunit inactivated influenza vaccine. TCRdb ran MiXCR on the RT-PCR reads and lists one entry per CDR3 protein. Here the sample spans hundreds of thousands of distinct CDR3 sequences, 18% being singletons. This specimen consisted of PBMCs from blood, obtained less than 6 days after vaccination. The receptors were sampled from a man in his forties or fifties who received an inactivated influenza vaccine.

This clonotype was detected ten times or more. This rearrangement joins TRBV20-1 to TRBJ2-7, with 11 nucleotides matching TRBD1. V lost 5 bases, J lost 4 bases, and 7 bases stayed unmatched. Germline V gene data show CDR1 as DFQATT and CDR2 as SNEGSKA (reference sequence). The CDR3 loop spans 14 amino acids. This CDR3 reads CSAGQGAILYEQYF. Here the CDR3 DNA reads TGCAGTGCTGGACAGGGGGCGATACTTTACGAGCAGTACTTC.

This clonotype was seen only a few times. The chain recombines TRBV6-2 or TRBV6-3 with TRBJ2-7, with D hard to call. CDR3 length: 12 amino acids. Trimming removed 0 bases at V and 9 bases at J, with 9 bases between. Germline loops: CDR1 MNHEY, CDR2 SVGEGT. CDR3 in amino acids: CASSYSMGWQYF. DNA of the CDR3: TGTGCCAGCAGTTACTCGATGGGGTGGCAGTACTTC.

V usage is TRBV20-1 and J usage is TRBJ2-1; 9 nucleotides agree with TRBD2. Trimming removed 2 bases from V and 0 bases from J; junction bases left unmatched: 5. The V gene's germline CDR1 is DFQATT and CDR2 SNEGSKA (reference sequence). The CDR3 has 16 residues. CDR3 nucleotide sequence: TGCAGTGCTAGACCACTTAGCGGGAGCTCCTACAATGAGCAGTTCTTC. It encodes CSARPLSGSSYNEQFF.

The table lists this clonotype with a few counts. The gene calls are TRBV21-1 and TRBJ2-7; TRBD1, the D gene given by the table, was not confirmed from the DNA. TRBV21-1 constitutes a pseudogene. The CDR3 has 17 amino acids. The DNA for the CDR3 is TGTGCCAGCAGCAAAGCCGAGGGACAAATCCTTACTTACGAGCAGTACTTC. As protein: CASSKAEGQILTYEQYF.

There are many counts of this clonotype. The V gene is TRBV9, the J gene TRBJ2-7, with TRBD1 matching over 10 bases. The V segment lost 4 bases and the J segment 2 bases; nucleotides outside the gene matches: 6. CDR1 is SGDLS, CDR2 YYNGEE, per germline. The CDR3 runs to 15 residues. DNA for the CDR3: TGTGCCAGCAGCCAAGGACAGGGGGGGACCTACGAGCAGTACTTC. Translated, it gives CASSQGQGGTYEQYF.

The chain recombines TRBV20-1 with TRBJ2-1; the D is unclear. With 5 bases removed from V and 5 bases from J, the gap between germline ends came to 16 bases. This CDR3 contains 14 residues. Germline V gives CDR1 DFQATT, CDR2 SNEGSKA (reference sequence). This CDR3 reads CSAYHPQVDNEQFF. For the CDR3, the DNA is TGCAGTGCTTACCACCCCCAAGTAGACAATGAGCAGTTCTTC.

The gene calls are TRBV13 and TRBJ2-5; D unresolved. This CDR3 region has 15 residues. V gave up 2 bases and J gave up 3 bases, with 13 bases separating them. The germline CDR1 and CDR2 sequences are PRHDT and FYEKMQ (reference sequence). CDR3 residues: CASSLLLGPKETQYF. CDR3 sequence (DNA): TGTGCCAGCAGCTTACTCCTCGGGCCAAAAGAGACCCAGTACTTC.

This clonotype turned up a few times. The chain is built from TRBV7-8 and TRBJ2-7; 10 bases agree with TRBD1. The CDR3 sequence is 15 residues long. In germline, CDR1 is SGHVS, CDR2 FQNEAQ. Trimming cost V 5 bases and J 5 bases; bases outside gene matches: 9. The CDR3 is CASSVTPGQGNEQYF. CDR3 in DNA: TGTGCCAGCAGCGTCACGCCGGGACAGGGGAACGAGCAGTACTTC.

This clonotype has just a few counts. This rearrangement joins TRBV4-2 to TRBJ1-6; D uncertain. CDR1 is LGHNA and CDR2 is YNFKEQ in the germline V gene. This CDR3 is built from 16 residues. Trimming took 0 bases from V and 7 from J, leaving 13 bases between them. CDR3 protein: CASSQDRGAGNSPLHF. Here the CDR3 DNA reads TGTGCCAGCAGCCAAGACAGAGGTGCGGGGAATTCACCCCTCCACTTT.

This clonotype was detected only a few times. V gene TRBV12-3 or TRBV12-4 combines with J gene TRBJ1-2; D ambiguous. Trimming removed 3 bases at V and 5 bases at J, with 13 bases between. This CDR3 is built from 14 residues. Here the CDR3 reads CASSFRAGEYGYTF. In nucleotides, the CDR3 is TGTGCCAGCAGTTTTAGGGCAGGAGAATATGGCTACACCTTC.

This clonotype has at least ten counts. This chain connects TRBV20-1 to TRBJ1-1; perhaps TRBD1 as D (5 bases). The V and J ends lost 3 bases and 2 bases respectively, with 10 bases between them. Germline CDR1 DFQATT, CDR2 SNEGSKA (reference sequence). The CDR3 is made up of 13 amino acids. CDR3 sequence: CSARWGVNTEAFF. The CDR3 bases are TGCAGTGCTAGGTGGGGGGTTAACACTGAAGCTTTCTTT.